The 13 T cell receptor beta chains below come from one sample, sequenced in a study of T cell clusters in autoimmune cytopenias. Each sample's input was approximately 270 ng genomic DNA, roughly 38,000 genome equivalents. One tube held mixed TRB-A and TRB-B primer pools for touch-down PCR. TCRdb derives one entry per CDR3 protein from the multiplex PCR reads, leaving out DNA. With some 8,000 distinct CDR3 sequences in the sample, the ten largest clones hold 20% to 25%. The sequenced sample was peripheral blood. These receptors came from a human donor with an autoimmune cytopenia or autoimmune hepatitis (not recorded which).

V is TRBV6-1 and J is TRBJ1-2. The CDR3 spans 14 residues. CDR1 is MNHNS, CDR2 SASEGT, per germline. The CDR3 sequence: CASSEADNSYGYTF.

This clonotype is called medium-sized based on its frequency. The chain combines TRBV27 with TRBJ1-2; absent DNA, TCRdb's TRBD1 call cannot be checked. This CDR3 is 16 amino acids long. The germline V gene has CDR1 MNHEY and CDR2 SMNVEV (reference sequence). CDR3 amino acids: CASSSSQGQGARGYTF.

The chain recombines TRBV5-1 with TRBJ1-1; TCRdb's D call, TRBD1, is unchecked because there is no DNA. Germline assignment: CDR1 SGHRS and CDR2 YFSETQ. This CDR3 contains 15 residues. CDR3 amino acids: CASRSQGAANTEAFF.

The chain employs TRBV28 and TRBJ2-3; no DNA is available, so the TRBD1 call from TCRdb remains unchecked. The CDR3 extends over 15 amino acids. The germline gives CDR1 MDHEN, CDR2 SYDVKM. This CDR3 is CATSAGTVNTDTQYF.

The chain combines TRBV5-1 with TRBJ2-1; TCRdb outputs TRBD2, but without DNA this stays unchecked. This CDR3 comprises 15 residues. Germline V gene sequence: CDR1 SGHRS, CDR2 YFSETQ. The chain's CDR3 is CASRKLAESYNEQFF.

The gene calls are TRBV5-6 and TRBJ1-1; TCRdb indicates TRBD1, and absent DNA this call remains unverified. Germline CDR1 and CDR2: SGHDT and YYEEEE. CDR3 length: 17 amino acids. CDR3 sequence reads: CASSLAWGQGLNTEAFF.

The genes are TRBV19 and TRBJ1-1. This CDR3 is 14 amino acids long. Germline CDR1 and CDR2: LNHDA and SQIVND (reference sequence). The CDR3 sequence: CASRATVMNTEAFF.

The chain recombines TRBV5-6 with TRBJ2-5; there is no DNA to check the TCRdb D call of TRBD2. The V gene's germline CDR1 is SGHDT and CDR2 YYEEEE. The CDR3 extends over 15 amino acids. CDR3 sequence reads: CASSPRTPGGETQYF.

This chain connects TRBV7-9 to TRBJ2-6; the TCRdb D gene call, TRBD1, has no DNA to confirm it. In germline, CDR1 is SEHNR, CDR2 FQNEAQ (reference sequence). CDR3 length equals 21 residues. CDR3 sequence reads: CASSLGDRDLLPDSGANVLTF. Looking up the rest from reference TRBV7-9 and TRBJ2-6 gives the full variable domain: DTGVSQNPRHKITKRGQNVTFRCDPISEHNRLYWYRQTLGQGPEFLTYFQNEAQLEKSRLLSDRFSAERPKGSFSTLEIQRTEQGDSAMYLCASSLGDRDLLPDSGANVLTFGAGSRLTVL.

V and J are TRBV27 and TRBJ2-4; TCRdb gives TRBD1 as the D gene, but with no DNA this cannot be confirmed. The germline V gene encodes CDR1 MNHEY and CDR2 SMNVEV (reference sequence). The CDR3 has 15 residues. CDR3 amino acids: CATHELTGGKNIQYF.

This chain joins TRBV6-6 and TRBJ2-2; lacking DNA, the TRBD2 call made by TCRdb goes unchecked. Germline CDR1 and CDR2: MNHNY and SVGAGI (reference sequence). CDR3 length: 14 amino acids. The CDR3 loop is CASSPLTVAGELFF.

According to its frequency, this clonotype is medium-sized. The chain carries TRBV6-5 and TRBJ2-1; TCRdb names TRBD2, which stays unverified in the absence of DNA. This CDR3 comprises 16 residues. CDR1 MNHEY and CDR2 SVGAGI come from the germline V gene. The CDR3 here is CASSYTISLAVNEQFF.

The CDR3 spells CASSGWDRGRPDTQYF. The J gene is TRBJ2-3, the V gene TRBV5-1; TCRdb's D call, TRBD1, is unchecked because there is no DNA. Germline V lookup: CDR1 SGHRS, CDR2 YFSETQ. There are 16 residues in the CDR3.